Each of the 2 T cell receptor beta chains below was sequenced from the same sample in a study of beta chain features in type 1 diabetes. Study outcomes and limitations: TCRB CDR3s were moderately but significantly shorter in Type 1 diabetes patients in all four CD4+ subsets.

The authors reverse transcribed all of the isolated RNA, so sequencing captured expressed TCRB transcripts. Clones were sequenced by immunoSEQ multiplex PCR, and TCRdb holds only the in-frame ones, with some missing. The data show 630,000 or so clones, over 13% seen once. No antigen is known for these receptors. The sample comprised naive CD4+ T cells from blood. These receptors came from a man between 18 and 35 years old with type 1 diabetes.

This rearrangement joins TRBV19 to TRBJ1-2, with unresolved D. This CDR3 is built from 13 residues. From germline, CDR1 is LNHDA and CDR2 SQIVND (reference sequence). V lost 7 bases, J lost 6 bases, and 15 bases lay in between. In DNA form, the CDR3 reads TGTGCCAGTAACGCCGCGGACCGAAATGGCTACACCTTC. Its protein product is CASNAADRNGYTF. Supplemented by reference TRBV19 and TRBJ1-2, the full variable domain reads DGGITQSPKYLFRKEGQNVTLSCEQNLNHDAMYWYRQDPGQGLRLIYYSQIVNDFQKGDIAEGYSVSREKKESFPLTVTSAQKNPTAFYLCASNAADRNGYTFGSGTRLTVV.

The J gene is TRBJ1-2, the V gene TRBV30; the match to TRBD1 covers 8 bases. J was trimmed by 8 bases and V by 1 base; bases with no gene match: 3. This CDR3 comprises 12 residues. From germline, CDR1 is GTSNPN and CDR2 SVGIG (reference sequence). The CDR3 protein is CAWSADRGGYTF. The CDR3 coding sequence is TGTGCCTGGAGTGCCGACAGGGGAGGCTACACCTTC.